One T cell receptor (beta chain) is described in this entry. The entry originates in a study of blood T cell repertoires in COVID-19. Overall study: From the United States, Italy and Spain came samples of acute and convalescent COVID-19. T cells, B-cell-depleted T cells, or PBMCs provided the cDNA or gDNA that served as material.

Source study methods: Scientists estimated how many nucleated cells there were by amplifying reference gene primers. The table came from immunoSEQ multiplex PCR; TCRdb's copy has only in-frame clones and leaves some out. Clone size and V and J calls were adopted from that table, with D and trimming inferred from the DNA. The repertoire has approximately 150,000 clones, 85% to 90% of them found once; the top ten carry about 17%. CDR3 length equals 13 residues. Unmatched junction bases numbered 3, after V lost 6 bases and J lost 2 bases. Germline assignment: CDR1 KGHSH and CDR2 LQKENI. The source of this sequence is a man in his fifties or sixties with active or convalescent COVID-19. The chain is built from TRBV18 and TRBJ2-5, with 7 bases that match TRBD1. Sequenced material: peripheral blood. This CDR3 reads CASSSGQQETQYF. The CDR3, as DNA: TGTGCCAGCTCTTCGGGACAGCAAGAGACCCAGTACTTC.